A selection of T cell receptor beta chains follows, all from one sample in a study of vaccination effects on CD4 cells after COVID-19. No antigens are known for them. TCRdb's table, derived via immunoSEQ multiplex PCR, lists solely in-frame clones and lacks some. The repertoire holds 50,000 or so clones, approximately 70% seen once, with 5% to 6.5% in the top ten. The material was CD4+ T cells from PBMCs cultured without peptide, obtained before COVID-19 vaccination. These receptor sequences come from a human donor who received a COVID-19 vaccine. Each CDR3 is given without its conserved first and last residue. Some rows have no size entry. The others give once, few or many, or a class for an expanded clone.

j_gene,v_gene,abundance,CDR3aa
TRBJ2-1,TRBV3-1/TRBV3-2,once,ASSQVGQFDNEQF
TRBJ2-2,TRBV4-3,.,AARAGVNTGELF
TRBJ1-4,TRBV3-1/TRBV3-2,once,ASSHGSSAREEKLF
TRBJ2-7,TRBV12-5,.,ASGPILRGVHYEQY
TRBJ2-3,TRBV7-2,.,ASSANVGGNTQY
TRBJ1-2,TRBV25-1,.,ASSVGTEYT
TRBJ2-2,TRBV6-5,.,ASIILAGNTGELF
TRBJ2-1,TRBV11-2,.,ASSLDPSRGGEQF
TRBJ2-3,TRBV6-5,.,ASSTLGLFPLY
TRBJ2-1,TRBV6-2/TRBV6-3,once,ASSYSMVLDEQF
TRBJ1-1,TRBV7-9,many,ASSLRTGGGLGRGPKAF
TRBJ2-1,TRBV3-1/TRBV3-2,.,ASSETSGGFSEQF
TRBJ2-4,TRBV7-2,few,ASSLPGGWNIQY
TRBJ1-2,TRBV28,.,ASSPRSYGYT
TRBJ2-1,TRBV5-8,.,ASSQGQGIGEQF
TRBJ2-5,TRBV2,.,ASKQGRGETQY
TRBJ1-2,TRBV28,.,ASSPRTGGGYGYT
TRBJ1-2,TRBV27,.,ASSLRSWDYGYT
TRBJ1-4,TRBV28,.,ASSATGATNEKLF
TRBJ2-3,TRBV9,.,AHHGLAGGDTQY
TRBJ1-2,TRBV20-1,few,SASRADINYGYT
TRBJ1-1,TRBV9,.,ASSVAAQNTEAF
TRBJ1-6,TRBV5-1,.,ASSQESGTGTSPLH
TRBJ1-1,TRBV3-1/TRBV3-2,few,ASMGSQNTEAF
TRBJ1-1,TRBV5-1,.,ASSLNRGNTEAF
TRBJ1-2,TRBV11-2,.,ASSQGAGYT
TRBJ2-7,TRBV5-1,.,ASSLAGRGHQTVEQY
TRBJ2-3,TRBV5-1,.,ASSLEGWRFTDTQY